The T cell receptor (beta chain) under discussion was sequenced for a study of beta chain features in type 1 diabetes. Study-wide points: Compared to healthy donors, patients appeared to have naive, central memory and Treg TCRB repertoires that were more alike. For patients and controls alike, PCR might favor shorter templates to the same degree.

V lost 2 bases and J lost 6, with 12 bases in between. The CDR3 runs to 14 residues. Germline CDR1 and CDR2: MDHEN and SYDVKM. cDNA synthesis used the whole RNA isolate, giving expressed TCRB sequences. An average around 3.8 million reads came from naive, central memory and regulatory T cell samples. Assay used: immunoSEQ multiplex PCR; TCRdb lists only in-frame clones, some missing. Here the sample spans under 500,000 clones, about 32% being singletons. On this clone: Its antigen remains unidentified.

The TCR was taken from a man aged 18 to 30 in good health. The V call is TRBV28, the J call TRBJ2-3, with D perhaps given as TRBD1 or TRBD2 (6 bases each). The specimen was naive CD4+ T cells from blood. The CDR3 coding sequence is TGTGCCAGCAGTTTAGAACAGGGAGGTGATACGCAGTATTTT. Protein: CASSLEQGGDTQYF.